One sample yielded the 18 T cell receptor beta chains listed below, sequenced in a study of Ad26.COV2.S vaccination and SARS-CoV-2 variants. Profiling relied on immunoSEQ multiplex PCR, and the TCRdb table lists in-frame clones only, not all of them. The sample includes 85,000 to 120,000 clones, 80% of them seen just once. The specimen was peripheral blood, collected after recovery from COVID-19. The receptor set was obtained from a human donor who had recovered from COVID-19.

As DNA, the CDR3 is TGTGCCAGCTCACCAGGGGAAGGCATCGAGACCCAGTACTTC. Amino acids: CASSPGEGIETQYF. This chain links TRBV18 with TRBJ2-5; D gene uncertain. This CDR3 spans 14 amino acids. V lost 2 bases to trimming and J lost 5 bases, with 12 bases between them. Germline values: CDR1 KGHSH, CDR2 LQKENI. Combining the CDR3 with reference TRBV18 and TRBJ2-5 gives the whole variable domain NAGVMQNPRHLVRRRGQEARLRCSPMKGHSHVYWYRQLPEEGLKFMVYLQKENIIDESGMPKERFSAEFPKEGPSILRIQQVVRGDSAAYFCASSPGEGIETQYFGPGTRLLVL.

The chain has TRBV6-5 and TRBJ2-2; D may be TRBD1 (6 bases). Germline CDR1 is MNHEY and CDR2 is SVGAGI. The ends were cut back, 6 bases at V and 5 bases at J, with 13 bases in the middle. CDR3 size: 14 residues. The CDR3 nucleotides are TGTGCCAGCAGCTGGGGGCAGGGGACCGGGGAGCTGTTTTTT. Translated, it gives CASSWGQGTGELFF.

The table lists this clone with a count of one. The chain couples TRBV19 to TRBJ1-1; possible D gene TRBD1, 6 bases. The V and J ends lost 7 bases and 5 bases respectively, with 14 bases between them. CDR3 length: 13 amino acids. CDR1 and CDR2 (germline): LNHDA, SQIVND (reference sequence). The CDR3: CASNAGGGTEAFF. DNA of the CDR3: TGTGCCAGTAACGCGGGGGGCGGAACTGAAGCTTTCTTT.

This chain uses TRBV21-1 with TRBJ2-2; the DNA was not compared with TRBD1, the D call given in the table. TRBV21-1 is a documented pseudogene. This CDR3 is 17 amino acids long. The CDR3 is CASSNATQDVNTGELFF. The CDR3, as DNA: TGTGCCAGCAGCAATGCTACACAGGACGTTAACACCGGGGAGCTGTTTTTT.

The V and J genes are TRBV15 and TRBJ2-1, with D perhaps matching TRBD2 (7 bases). Per the germline V gene, CDR1 is LNHNV and CDR2 is YYDKDF (reference sequence). The CDR3 consists of 17 residues. Trimming shortened V by 0 bases and J by 7 bases, and 19 bases separated the two germline ends. The CDR3 region is CATSRDPPGGALNEQFF. In DNA form, the CDR3 reads TGTGCCACCAGCAGAGATCCCCCTGGGGGGGCCCTAAATGAGCAGTTCTTC.

The J gene is TRBJ1-2, the V gene TRBV7-6; D not certain. CDR1 and CDR2 (germline): SGHVS, FNYEAQ. The CDR3 has 16 residues. The V end lost 5 bases, the J end lost 2 bases, and 18 bases lay between the germline ends. CDR3 residues: CASSPSSAQANYGYTF. The CDR3 DNA sequence: TGTGCCAGCAGCCCCTCTTCTGCCCAGGCAAACTATGGCTACACCTTC.

This clone was counted between two and nine times. This chain links TRBV5-5 with TRBJ1-3; 9 bases agree with TRBD1. Germline V gene data show CDR1 as SGHKS and CDR2 as YYEKEE (reference sequence). This CDR3 comprises 17 residues. The V gene end was trimmed by 3 bases and the J gene end by 0 bases; junction bases not matched to a gene: 7. The CDR3 DNA follows: TGTGCCAGCAGCTCCGGGACAGGGTTACACTCTGGAAACACCATATATTTT. Translation gives CASSSGTGLHSGNTIYF.

The count of this clone is one. The chain couples TRBV7-9 to TRBJ1-4; no definite D call. This CDR3 comprises 12 residues. Germline lookup yields CDR1 SEHNR and CDR2 FQNEAQ (reference sequence). The germline V and J ends were trimmed by 2 bases and 7 bases, with 5 bases remaining between them. CDR3 residues: CASSLLGEKLFF. CDR3 in DNA: TGTGCCAGCAGCTTACTTGGTGAAAAACTGTTTTTT. Combining the CDR3 with reference TRBV7-9 and TRBJ1-4 gives the whole variable domain DTGVSQNPRHKITKRGQNVTFRCDPISEHNRLYWYRQTLGQGPEFLTYFQNEAQLEKSRLLSDRFSAERPKGSFSTLEIQRTEQGDSAMYLCASSLLGEKLFFGSGTQLSVL.

V and J are TRBV30 and TRBJ2-5, with TRBD2 identical over 9 bases. V shed 8 bases, J shed 5 bases, and the junction held 9 bases outside the gene matches. The CDR3 has 13 amino acids. The germline V gene has CDR1 GTSNPN and CDR2 SVGIG (reference sequence). The CDR3 region has the DNA TGTGCCCTGAGCGGGGGGAGATCGGAGACCCAGTACTTC. Translation: CALSGGRSETQYF.

The chain joins TRBV5-4 to TRBJ2-1, with TRBD2 matching over 8 bases. This CDR3 is 16 amino acids long. With V trimmed by 3 bases and J by 7 bases, 12 bases remained unmatched. Germline CDR1 reads SGHNT; CDR2 reads YYREEE (reference sequence). CDR3 DNA: TGTGCCAGCAGCTCTGTAGGGACTAGGAGTTGGAATGAGCAGTTCTTC. Its protein is CASSSVGTRSWNEQFF.

The sample holds a few counts of this clone. This chain links TRBV4-1 with TRBJ2-7; weak D call: TRBD2 (6 bases). V dropped 4 bases and J dropped 0 bases, with 16 bases sitting between them. Germline loops: CDR1 MGHRA, CDR2 YSYEKL. CDR3 length: 16 residues. The CDR3 DNA sequence: TGCGCCAGCAGCCGGATCCTCGGGACTTACTCCTACGAGCAGTACTTC. Translating it yields CASSRILGTYSYEQYF.

There are a few counts of this clone. V gene TRBV9 combines with J gene TRBJ2-5; 9 positions agree with TRBD2. The CDR3 extends over 15 amino acids. The junction had 4 bases not matched to a gene; V was cut back by 0 bases and J by 4 bases. CDR1 is SGDLS, CDR2 YYNGEE, per germline. The chain's CDR3 is CASSVGGGAVETQYF. The CDR3 DNA follows: TGTGCCAGCAGCGTAGGCGGGGGGGCCGTAGAGACCCAGTACTTC.

Comment on this clone: Compared with germline, one end of the junction differs, possibly owing to a read error. The rearrangement uses TRBV7-9 and TRBJ1-4; possibly TRBD1 for D (6 bases). This CDR3 has 14 residues. CDR1 SEHNR and CDR2 FQNEAQ come from the germline V gene (reference sequence). This CDR3 is CASSFGTTNEKLFF. The CDR3, as DNA: TGTGCCAGCAGCTTTGGGACAACGAATGAAAAACTGTTTTTT.

This clone was recorded a few times. The chain has TRBV9 and TRBJ2-3, with TRBD2 matching over 10 bases. The germline V gene has CDR1 SGDLS and CDR2 YYNGEE. The CDR3 length is 15 residues. V lost 6 bases and J lost 6; bases outside the gene matches: 10. The CDR3 region has the DNA TGTGCCAGCACCTATACTAGCGGGGAGTCTGATACGCAGTATTTT. It is translated as CASTYTSGESDTQYF.

The chain carries TRBV11-2 and TRBJ2-1, with 8 bases that match TRBD2. The V gene's germline CDR1 is SGHAT and CDR2 FQNNGV. CDR3 size: 15 residues. Trimming at V came to 4 bases and at J to 6 bases, leaving 8 bases not matched to a gene. CDR3 bases: TGTGCCAGCAGCTCCGAAGCGGGGGTAAGCAATGAGCAGTTCTTC. Its protein product is CASSSEAGVSNEQFF.

The chain has TRBV5-1 and TRBJ2-6; 7 bases map to TRBD1. The CDR3 runs to 16 residues. V lost 0 bases, J lost 2 bases, and 2 bases stayed unmatched. Germline assignment: CDR1 SGHRS and CDR2 YFSETQ. CDR3 sequence: CASSLDRGTGANVLTF. Here the CDR3 DNA reads TGCGCCAGCAGCTTGGACAGGGGCACTGGGGCCAACGTCCTGACTTTC. Supplemented by reference TRBV5-1 and TRBJ2-6, the full variable domain reads KAGVTQTPRYLIKTRGQQVTLSCSPISGHRSVSWYQQTPGQGLQFLFEYFSETQRNKGNFPGRFSGRQFSNSRSEMNVSTLELGDSALYLCASSLDRGTGANVLTFGAGSRLTVL.

This chain uses TRBV5-1 with TRBJ2-3; weak D call: TRBD1 (5 bases). The germline V and J ends were trimmed by 4 bases and 4 bases, with 13 bases remaining between them. This CDR3 contains 14 residues. Germline CDR1 reads SGHRS; CDR2 reads YFSETQ. The CDR3 reads CASSRQMVADTQYF. CDR3 nucleotide sequence: TGCGCCAGCAGCCGACAGATGGTCGCAGATACGCAGTATTTT.

The chain recombines TRBV19 with TRBJ1-5, with D tentatively TRBD1 (6 bases). Germline V lookup: CDR1 LNHDA, CDR2 SQIVND (reference sequence). The CDR3 runs to 17 residues. V was pared by 3 bases and J by 2 bases, with 17 bases between. CDR3 in amino acids: CASSMVRQGSGNQPQHF. CDR3 nucleotide sequence: TGTGCCAGTAGTATGGTGCGGCAGGGGAGTGGCAATCAGCCCCAGCATTTT.